The sequence of this T cell receptor beta chain was determined in a study of T cells after yellow fever vaccination. Across the whole study: Preparation of the low-cell-number fractions used SMART-Seq v4 Ultra Low Input. Study conclusions and caveats: Secondary responses were weaker yet peaked faster, day 5 versus 15. Primary-vaccination clones mostly resurfaced post-booster (around 96% CD4, about 87% CD8).

The CDR3 runs to 15 residues. V was shortened by 4 bases and J by 0 bases, with 10 bases between the two germline ends. Germline CDR1 is MNHNS and CDR2 is SASEGT. A universal primer site and UMIs were added as TCR cDNA was made by 5'RACE template switching. Via MiXCR, TCRdb re-called the 5' RACE reads, giving one row per CDR3 protein. The sample includes 550,000 or so distinct CDR3 sequences, about a fifth seen only once; the top ten take roughly an eighth. As regards this clonotype: What it recognizes is unknown.

The V gene is TRBV6-1, the J gene TRBJ2-1; tentative D call: TRBD1 (6 bases). The source material was PBMCs, sampled 15 days after the yellow fever booster vaccination. The TCR was taken from a man aged 25 to 40 who received the YFV17D yellow fever vaccine. The CDR3 protein is CASSADRSSYNEQFF. CDR3 sequence (DNA): TGTGCCAGCAGTGCGGACAGAAGCTCCTACAATGAGCAGTTCTTC.